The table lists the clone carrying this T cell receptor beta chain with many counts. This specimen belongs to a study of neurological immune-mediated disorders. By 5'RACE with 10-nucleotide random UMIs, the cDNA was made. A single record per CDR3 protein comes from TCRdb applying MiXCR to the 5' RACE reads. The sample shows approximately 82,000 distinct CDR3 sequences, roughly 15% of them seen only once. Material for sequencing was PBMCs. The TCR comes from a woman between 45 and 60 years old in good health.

The CDR3: CASSEGSGFFLSSSYNEQFF. CDR3 bases: TGTGCCAGCAGTGAAGGGAGCGGGTTCTTTCTGTCGAGCTCCTACAATGAGCAGTTCTTC. The V and J genes are TRBV25-1 and TRBJ2-1; a weak D match, TRBD2 (6 bases). The germline gives CDR1 MGHDK, CDR2 SYGVNS. Trimming shortened V by 2 bases and J by 0 bases, and 23 bases separated the two germline ends. The CDR3 covers 20 residues.